This T cell receptor (beta chain) came from a study of blood T cell repertoires in COVID-19. Study overall: Sample material is recorded as cDNA or gDNA derived from T cells, B-cell-depleted T cells, or PBMCs.

In the authors' methods: Estimation of nucleated cell counts was performed using reference gene primer amplification. Sequencing used immunoSEQ multiplex PCR; TCRdb keeps in-frame clones, though not all of them. V, J and clone size reflect that table, while D and trimming were determined from the DNA. The repertoire holds 130,000 to 150,000 clones, with about 85% as singletons. From germline, CDR1 is SGHAT and CDR2 FQNNGV. The V gene end was trimmed by 0 bases and the J gene end by 7 bases; junction bases not matched to a gene: 8. CDR3 length: 15 residues. In Seattle, patients joined the study during active infection and were tracked longitudinally.

V and J are TRBV11-2 and TRBJ2-5; 7 positions match TRBD1. Sample: peripheral blood. The receptor was isolated from a woman in her seventies with COVID-19, enrolled during active disease. The CDR3 nucleotides are TGTGCCAGCAGCTTAGATCGAGGGGGCCTGGGGACCCAGTACTTC. Translated, it gives CASSLDRGGLGTQYF.